This TCR beta chain was recorded in a study of T cells after yellow fever vaccination. This clonotype occurred many times. The CDR3 runs 13 residues. V was cut by 6 bases and J by 6 bases, with 17 bases left in between. Germline loops: CDR1 SQVTM, CDR2 ANQGSEA. Via MiXCR, TCRdb re-called the 5' RACE reads, giving one row per CDR3 protein. In the table there are under 50,000 distinct CDR3 sequences, around 6.8% of which are singletons. The V gene is TRBV29-1, the J gene TRBJ1-1; D perhaps matches TRBD1 (5 bases). The sample in question was PBMCs, either bulk or a sorted T-cell subset (CD4+, CD8+, memory, or dextramer-sorted; not recorded which), obtained 45 days after the yellow fever booster vaccination. The TCR sequence derives from a man aged 30-40 years who received the YFV17D yellow fever vaccine. The CDR3 here is CSVHKGTSAEAFF. The CDR3, as DNA: TGCAGCGTCCATAAGGGGACTAGCGCTGAAGCTTTCTTT.